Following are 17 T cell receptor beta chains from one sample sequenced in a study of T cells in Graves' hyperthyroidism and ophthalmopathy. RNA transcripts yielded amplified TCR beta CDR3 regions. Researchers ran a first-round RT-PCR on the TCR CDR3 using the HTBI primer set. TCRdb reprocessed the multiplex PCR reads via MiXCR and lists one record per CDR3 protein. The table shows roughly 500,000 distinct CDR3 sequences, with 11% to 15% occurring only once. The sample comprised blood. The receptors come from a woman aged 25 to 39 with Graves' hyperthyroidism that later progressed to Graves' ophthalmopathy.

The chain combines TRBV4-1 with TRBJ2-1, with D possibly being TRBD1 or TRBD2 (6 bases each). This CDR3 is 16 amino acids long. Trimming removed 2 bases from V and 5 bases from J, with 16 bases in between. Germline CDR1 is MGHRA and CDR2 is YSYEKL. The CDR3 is CASSQPTRGADNEQFF. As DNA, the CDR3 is TGCGCCAGCAGCCAACCGACTAGGGGGGCAGACAATGAGCAGTTCTTC.

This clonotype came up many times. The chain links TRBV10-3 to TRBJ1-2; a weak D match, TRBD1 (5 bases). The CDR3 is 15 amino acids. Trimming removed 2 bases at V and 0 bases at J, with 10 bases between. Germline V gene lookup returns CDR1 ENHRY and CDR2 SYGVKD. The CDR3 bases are TGTGCCATCAGTGAGGACAGATTTTCTAACTATGGCTACACCTTC. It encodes CAISEDRFSNYGYTF.

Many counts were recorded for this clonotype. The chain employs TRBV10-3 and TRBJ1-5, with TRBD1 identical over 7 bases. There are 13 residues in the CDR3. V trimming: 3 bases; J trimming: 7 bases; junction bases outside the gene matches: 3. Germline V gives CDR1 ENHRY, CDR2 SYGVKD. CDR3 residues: CAISEEGAQPQHF. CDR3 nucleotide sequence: TGTGCCATCAGTGAAGAGGGGGCACAGCCCCAGCATTTT.

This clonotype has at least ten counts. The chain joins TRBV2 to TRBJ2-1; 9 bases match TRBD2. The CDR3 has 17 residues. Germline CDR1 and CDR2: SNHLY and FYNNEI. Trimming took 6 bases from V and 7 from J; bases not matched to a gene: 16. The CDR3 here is CASSAIPPGLAGNEQFF. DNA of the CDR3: TGTGCCAGCAGCGCTATCCCACCGGGACTAGCAGGGAATGAGCAGTTCTTC.

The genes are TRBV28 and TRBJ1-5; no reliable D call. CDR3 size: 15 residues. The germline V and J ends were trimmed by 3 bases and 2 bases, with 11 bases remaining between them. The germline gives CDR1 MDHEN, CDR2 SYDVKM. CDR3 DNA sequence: TGTGCCAGCAGTTTGAGCAGCTGGGGCAATCAGCCCCAGCATTTT. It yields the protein CASSLSSWGNQPQHF. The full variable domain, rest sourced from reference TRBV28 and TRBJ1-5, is DVKVTQSSRYLVKRTGEKVFLECVQDMDHENMFWYRQDPGLGLRLIYFSYDVKMKEKGDIPEGYSVSREKKERFSLILESASTNQTSMYLCASSLSSWGNQPQHFGDGTRLSIL.

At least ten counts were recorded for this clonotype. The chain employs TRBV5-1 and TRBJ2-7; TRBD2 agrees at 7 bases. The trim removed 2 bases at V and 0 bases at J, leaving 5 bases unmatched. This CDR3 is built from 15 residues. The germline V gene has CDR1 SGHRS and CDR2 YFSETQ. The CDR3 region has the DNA TGCGCCAGCAGCTTACGCGGCGGGAGCTCCTACGAGCAGTACTTC. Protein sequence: CASSLRGGSSYEQYF.

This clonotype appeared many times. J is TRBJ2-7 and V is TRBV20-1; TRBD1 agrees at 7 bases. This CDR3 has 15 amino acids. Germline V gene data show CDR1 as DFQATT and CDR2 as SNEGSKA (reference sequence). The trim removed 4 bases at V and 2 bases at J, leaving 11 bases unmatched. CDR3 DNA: TGCAGTGCTATTAGTTTCCGGGACAGACCCTACGAGCAGTACTTC. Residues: CSAISFRDRPYEQYF.

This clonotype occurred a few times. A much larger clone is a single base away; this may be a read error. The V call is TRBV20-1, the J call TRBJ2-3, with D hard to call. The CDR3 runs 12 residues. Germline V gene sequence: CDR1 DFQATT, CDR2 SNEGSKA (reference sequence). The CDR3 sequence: CSASSGTDMQYF. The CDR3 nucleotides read TGCAGTGCTAGTAGTGGCACAGATATGCAGTATTTT.

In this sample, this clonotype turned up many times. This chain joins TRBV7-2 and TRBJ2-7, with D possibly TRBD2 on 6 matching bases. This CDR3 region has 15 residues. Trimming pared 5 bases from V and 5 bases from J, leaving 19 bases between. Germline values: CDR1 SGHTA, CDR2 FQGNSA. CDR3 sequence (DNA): TGTGCCAGCAGCCGCGGGGCGTGGACGGACCACGAGCAGTACTTC. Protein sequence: CASSRGAWTDHEQYF.

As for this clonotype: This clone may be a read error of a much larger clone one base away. The CDR3 DNA reads TGTGCCAGCACCGAAGGGGGGGACAGGGGGCTAAATGAGCAGTTCTTC. It translates to CASTEGGDRGLNEQFF. This rearrangement joins TRBV6-1 to TRBJ2-1, with 12 bases aligning to TRBD1. Unmatched junction bases numbered 11, after V lost 7 bases and J lost 7 bases. Germline V CDR1 and CDR2: MNHNS, SASEGT. This CDR3 is built from 16 residues.

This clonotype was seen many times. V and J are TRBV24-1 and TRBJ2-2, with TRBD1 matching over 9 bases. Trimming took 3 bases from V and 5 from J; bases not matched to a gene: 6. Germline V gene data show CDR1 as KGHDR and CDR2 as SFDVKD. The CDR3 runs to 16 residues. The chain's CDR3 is CATSDTGTGLTGELFF. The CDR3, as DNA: TGTGCCACCAGTGATACCGGGACAGGGCTGACCGGGGAGCTGTTTTTT.

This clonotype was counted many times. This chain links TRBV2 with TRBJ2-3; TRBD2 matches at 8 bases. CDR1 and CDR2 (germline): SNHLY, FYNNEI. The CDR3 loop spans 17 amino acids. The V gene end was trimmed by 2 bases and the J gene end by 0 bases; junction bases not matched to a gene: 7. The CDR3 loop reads CASSETGAGGSTDTQYF. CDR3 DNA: TGTGCCAGCAGTGAAACTGGGGCGGGAGGTAGCACAGATACGCAGTATTTT.

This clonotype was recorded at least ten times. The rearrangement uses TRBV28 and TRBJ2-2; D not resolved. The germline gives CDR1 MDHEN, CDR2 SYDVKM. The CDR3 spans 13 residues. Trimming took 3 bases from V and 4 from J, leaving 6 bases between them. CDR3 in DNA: TGTGCCAGCAGTTTGATCGTCACCGGGGAGCTGTTTTTT. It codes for CASSLIVTGELFF.

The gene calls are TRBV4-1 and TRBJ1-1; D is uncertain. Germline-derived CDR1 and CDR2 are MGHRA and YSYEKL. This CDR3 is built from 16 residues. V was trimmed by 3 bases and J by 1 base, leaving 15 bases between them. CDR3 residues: CASSQARPLGNTEAFF. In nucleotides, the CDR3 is TGCGCCAGCAGCCAGGCCAGGCCCCTGGGGAACACTGAAGCTTTCTTT.

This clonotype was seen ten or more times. The CDR3 spells CASSFPGLNNEQFF. For the CDR3, the DNA is TGTGCCAGCAGCTTCCCGGGACTAAACAATGAGCAGTTCTTC. This chain links TRBV7-3 with TRBJ2-1, with 7 nucleotides matching TRBD2. Germline V gene data show CDR1 as SGHTA and CDR2 as FQGTGA. Trimming cost V 3 bases and J 5 bases; bases outside gene matches: 4. CDR3 size: 14 residues.

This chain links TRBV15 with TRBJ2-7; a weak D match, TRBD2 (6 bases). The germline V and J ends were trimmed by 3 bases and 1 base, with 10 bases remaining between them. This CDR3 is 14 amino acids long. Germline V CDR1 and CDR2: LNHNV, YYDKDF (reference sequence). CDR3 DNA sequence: TGTGCCACCAGCAGGGACGGGAGTTCCTACGAGCAGTACTTC. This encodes CATSRDGSSYEQYF.

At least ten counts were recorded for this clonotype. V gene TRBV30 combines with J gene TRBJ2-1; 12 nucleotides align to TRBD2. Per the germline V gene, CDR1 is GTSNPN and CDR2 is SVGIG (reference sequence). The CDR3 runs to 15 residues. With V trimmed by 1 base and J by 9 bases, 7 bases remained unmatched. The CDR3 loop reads CAWSELAGGFAEQFF. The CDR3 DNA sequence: TGTGCCTGGAGTGAACTAGCGGGAGGCTTCGCTGAGCAGTTCTTC. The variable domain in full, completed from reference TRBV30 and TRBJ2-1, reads SQTIHQWPATLVQPVGSPLSLECTVEGTSNPNLYWYRQAAGRGLQLLFYSVGIGQISSEVPQNLSASRPQDRQFILSSKKLLLSDSGFYLCAWSELAGGFAEQFFGPGTRLTVL.